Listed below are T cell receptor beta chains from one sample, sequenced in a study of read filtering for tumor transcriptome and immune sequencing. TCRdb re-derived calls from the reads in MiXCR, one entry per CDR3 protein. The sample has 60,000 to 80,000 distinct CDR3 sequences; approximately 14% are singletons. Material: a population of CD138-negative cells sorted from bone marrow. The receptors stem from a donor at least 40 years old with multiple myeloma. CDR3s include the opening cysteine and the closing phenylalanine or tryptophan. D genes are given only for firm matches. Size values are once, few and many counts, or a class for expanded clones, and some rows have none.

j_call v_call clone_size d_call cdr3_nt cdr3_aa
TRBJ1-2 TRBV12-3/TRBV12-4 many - TGTGCCAGCAGGGGAGACCGGGACCCGCTTAACTATGGCTACACCTTC CASRGDRDPLNYGYTF
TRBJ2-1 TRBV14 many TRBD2 TGTGCCAGCAGCGTTTCACTTTCTAGCGGCTTCTACAATGAGCAGTTCTTC CASSVSLSSGFYNEQFF
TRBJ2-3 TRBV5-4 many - TGTGCCAGCAGCTCCAAAGACGCGTCTGATACGCAGTATTTT CASSSKDASDTQYF
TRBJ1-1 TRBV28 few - TGTGCCAGTCAACTGAACACTGAAGCTTTCTTT CASQLNTEAFF
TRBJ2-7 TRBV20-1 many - TGCAGTGCTCAAGCAATCGGCACCTACGAGCAGTACTTC CSAQAIGTYEQYF
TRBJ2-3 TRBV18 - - TGTGCCAGCTCACCGGACAGCAGCACAGATACGCAGTATTTT CASSPDSSTDTQYF
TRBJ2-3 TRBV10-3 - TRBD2 TGTGCCATCAGGCCGGGACTAGCGGGAGGGGCAGATACGCAGTATTTT CAIRPGLAGGADTQYF
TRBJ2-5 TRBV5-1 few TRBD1 TGCGCCAGCAGCTTGCAAGGACAGGGGAGCGGGGAGACCCAGTACTTC CASSLQGQGSGETQYF
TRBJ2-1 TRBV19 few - TGTGCCAGTACCCTCTCAGCTGGGGGGCCTGAGCAGTTCTTC CASTLSAGGPEQFF
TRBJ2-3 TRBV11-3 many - TGTGCCAGCAGCCCCGAGAAGCGGAGAGGACTTAGCACAGATACGCAGTATTTT CASSPEKRRGLSTDTQYF
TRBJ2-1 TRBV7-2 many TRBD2 TGTGCCAGCAGCTTGGGTTTCCTAGCGGGATACAATGAGCAGTTCTTC CASSLGFLAGYNEQFF
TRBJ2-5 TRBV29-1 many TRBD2 TGCAGCGTTGGTCTAGCGGGAGGGTTGGCCCAGTACTTC CSVGLAGGLAQYF
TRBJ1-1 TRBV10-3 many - TGTGCCATCCCGGGGGGTACTGAAGCTTTCTTT CAIPGGTEAFF
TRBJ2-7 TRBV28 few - TGTGCCAGCAGTTTAACCGATCTGGGGTCGACTACCTACGAGCAGTACTTC CASSLTDLGSTTYEQYF
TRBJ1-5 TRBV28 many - TGTGCCAGCAGTTTATTCATCCAGCCCCAGCATTTT CASSLFIQPQHF
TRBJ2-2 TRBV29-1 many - TGCAGCGTGGGTAAGGGCTCCAACACCGGGGAGCTGTTTTTT CSVGKGSNTGELFF
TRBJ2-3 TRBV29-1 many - TGCAGCGTTGATGACAGCACAGATACGCAGTATTTT CSVDDSTDTQYF
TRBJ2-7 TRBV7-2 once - TGTGCCAGCAGCCGTCCACCAGAACAGGGGAGGTACGAGCAGTACTTC CASSRPPEQGRYEQYF
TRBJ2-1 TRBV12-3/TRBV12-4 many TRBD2 TGTGCCAGCAGTCCGCGGGGGAGCTCCTACAATGAGCAGTTCTTC CASSPRGSSYNEQFF
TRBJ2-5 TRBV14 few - TGTGCCAGCAACCAAGGGGGACAAGGGACCCAGTACTTC CASNQGGQGTQYF
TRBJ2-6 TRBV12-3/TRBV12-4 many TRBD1 TGTGCCAGCAGTAGGGGGCCTGGGGCCAACGTCCTGACTTTC CASSRGPGANVLTF
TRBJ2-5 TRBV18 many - TGTGCCAGCTCAGCCGGACAGAAAGAGACCCAGTACTTC CASSAGQKETQYF
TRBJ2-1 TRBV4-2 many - TGTGCCAGCAGCCAATCCTGGACTTTCGGGGATGAGCAGTTCTTC CASSQSWTFGDEQFF
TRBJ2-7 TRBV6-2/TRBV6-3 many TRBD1 TGTGCCAGCAGTTACTCGTTCCGGACAGGGGGCGAGCAGTACTTC CASSYSFRTGGEQYF
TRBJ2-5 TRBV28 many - TGTGCCAGCAGTTTTATCGGGTTAGTGGCCCAGTACTTC CASSFIGLVAQYF
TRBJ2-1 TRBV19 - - TGTGCCAGTAGTCAGGGACCAAACAATGAGCAGTTCTTC CASSQGPNNEQFF
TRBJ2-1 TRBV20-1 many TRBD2 TGCAGTGCTAGAGATCGGGGGGGAATCTCCTACAATGAGCAGTTCTTC CSARDRGGISYNEQFF
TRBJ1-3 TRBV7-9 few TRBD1 TGTGCCAGCAGCAAACGGACAGGGTACACCATATATTTT CASSKRTGYTIYF
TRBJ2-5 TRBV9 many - TGTGCCAGCAGCGCTGAAGAGACCCAGTACTTC CASSAEETQYF
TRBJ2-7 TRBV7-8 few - TGTGCCAGCAGCTTGAAGCGGGCGGCCTACGAGCAGTACTTC CASSLKRAAYEQYF
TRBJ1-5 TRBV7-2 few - TGTGCCAGCAGCTTAGGACAGACTCAGCCCCAGCATTTT CASSLGQTQPQHF
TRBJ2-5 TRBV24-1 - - TGTGCCACCACTCAGGCCCAAGAGACCCAGTACTTC CATTQAQETQYF
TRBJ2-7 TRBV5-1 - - TGCGCCAGCAGCTTGACCGGGACTTTAGGCGCCGGAGAGCAGTACTTC CASSLTGTLGAGEQYF
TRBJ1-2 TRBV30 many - TGTGCCTGGGGGACGGTCGGCTACACCTTC CAWGTVGYTF
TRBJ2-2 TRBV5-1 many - TGCGCCAGCAGCTTTAGAGGGGCCGAGACCGGGGAGCTGTTTTTT CASSFRGAETGELFF
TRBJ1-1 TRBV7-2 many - TGTGCCAGCAGCTTAACGGGAAACACTGAAGCTTTCTTT CASSLTGNTEAFF
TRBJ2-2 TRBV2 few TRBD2 TGTGCCAGCAGAGACGGGACTAGCGAATTCGGGGAGCTGTTTTTT CASRDGTSEFGELFF
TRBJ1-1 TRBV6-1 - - TGTGCCAGCAGCAGGGAAATGAACACTGAAGCTTTCTTT CASSREMNTEAFF
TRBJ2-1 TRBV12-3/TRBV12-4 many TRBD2 TGTGCCAGCAGCCCCGTACGAGGGGGACTAGCGGTCGCCTACAATGAGCAGTTCTTC CASSPVRGGLAVAYNEQFF
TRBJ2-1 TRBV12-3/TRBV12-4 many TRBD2 TGTGCCAGCAGTTTTTCCGTAGCGGGAGAGCACAATGAGCAGTTCTTC CASSFSVAGEHNEQFF
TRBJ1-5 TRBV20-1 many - TGCAGTGCCCCACAGGGAGGATCGGGGGCCCAGCCCCAGCATTTT CSAPQGGSGAQPQHF
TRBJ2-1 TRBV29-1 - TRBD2 TGCAGCGTTGTCCATCGCGGGAGGGCCAATGAGCAGTTCTTC CSVVHRGRANEQFF
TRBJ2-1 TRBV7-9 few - TGTGCCAGCAGCTTCTCAGGGGAAAACAATGAGCAGTTCTTC CASSFSGENNEQFF
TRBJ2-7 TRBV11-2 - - TGTGCCAGCAGCTTTGAACTGGACTCCTACGAGCAGTACTTC CASSFELDSYEQYF
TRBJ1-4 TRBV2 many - TGTGCCAGCAGTGAAGGGACAGCAACTAATGAAAAACTGTTTTTT CASSEGTATNEKLFF